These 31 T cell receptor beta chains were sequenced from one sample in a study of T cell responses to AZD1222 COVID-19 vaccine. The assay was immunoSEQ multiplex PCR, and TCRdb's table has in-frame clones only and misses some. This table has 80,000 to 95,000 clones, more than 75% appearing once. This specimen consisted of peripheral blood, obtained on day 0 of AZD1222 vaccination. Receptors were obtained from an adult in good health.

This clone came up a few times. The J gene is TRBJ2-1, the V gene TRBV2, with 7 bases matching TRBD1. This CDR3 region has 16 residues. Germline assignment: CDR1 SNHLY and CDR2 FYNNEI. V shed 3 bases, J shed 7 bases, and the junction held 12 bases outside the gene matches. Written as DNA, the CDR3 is TGTGCCAGCAGTGAGCCCCCACAGGGGTTGAGGAATGAGCAGTTCTTC. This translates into CASSEPPQGLRNEQFF.

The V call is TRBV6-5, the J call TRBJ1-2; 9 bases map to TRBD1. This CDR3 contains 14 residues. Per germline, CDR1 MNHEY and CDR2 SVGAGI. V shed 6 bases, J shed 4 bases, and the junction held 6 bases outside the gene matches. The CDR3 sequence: CASSSQQGAYGYTF. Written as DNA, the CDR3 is TGTGCCAGCAGCTCCCAACAGGGGGCCTATGGCTACACCTTC.

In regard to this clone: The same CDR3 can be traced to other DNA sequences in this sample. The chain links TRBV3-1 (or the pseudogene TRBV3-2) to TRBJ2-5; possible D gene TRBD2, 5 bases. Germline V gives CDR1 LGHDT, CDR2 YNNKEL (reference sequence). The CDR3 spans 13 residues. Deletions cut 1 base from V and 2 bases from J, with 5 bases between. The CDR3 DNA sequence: TGTGCCAGCAGCCAAGGACTACAAGAGACCCAGTACTTC. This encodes CASSQGLQETQYF.

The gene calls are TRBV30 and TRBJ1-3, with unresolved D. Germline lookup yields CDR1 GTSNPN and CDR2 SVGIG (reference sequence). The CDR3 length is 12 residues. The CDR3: CALRASGNTIYF. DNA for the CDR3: TGTGCTTTACGGGCCTCTGGAAACACCATATATTTT.

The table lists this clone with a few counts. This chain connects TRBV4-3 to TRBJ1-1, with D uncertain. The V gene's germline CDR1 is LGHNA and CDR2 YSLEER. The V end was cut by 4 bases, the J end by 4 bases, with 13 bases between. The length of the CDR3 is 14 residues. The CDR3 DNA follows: TGCGCCAGCAGCCTTGTCACCCATGGCACTGAAGCTTTCTTT. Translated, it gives CASSLVTHGTEAFF.

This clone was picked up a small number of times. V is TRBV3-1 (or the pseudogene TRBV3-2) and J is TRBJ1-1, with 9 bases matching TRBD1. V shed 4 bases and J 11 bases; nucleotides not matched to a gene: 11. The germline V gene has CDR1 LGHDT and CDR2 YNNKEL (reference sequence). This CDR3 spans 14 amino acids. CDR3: CASSPGQGKDWAFF. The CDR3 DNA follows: TGTGCCAGCAGCCCCGGACAGGGGAAGGACTGGGCTTTCTTT.

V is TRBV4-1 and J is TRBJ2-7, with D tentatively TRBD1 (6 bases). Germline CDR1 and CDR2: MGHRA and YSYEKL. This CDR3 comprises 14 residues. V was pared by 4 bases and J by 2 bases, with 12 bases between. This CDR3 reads CASSPYRETYEQYF. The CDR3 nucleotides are TGCGCCAGCAGCCCCTACAGGGAAACCTACGAGCAGTACTTC.

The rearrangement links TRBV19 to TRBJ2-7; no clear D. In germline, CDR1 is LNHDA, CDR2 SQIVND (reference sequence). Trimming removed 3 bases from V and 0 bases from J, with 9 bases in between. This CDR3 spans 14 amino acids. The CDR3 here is CASSMVMSSYEQYF. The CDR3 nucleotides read TGTGCCAGTAGTATGGTGATGAGCTCCTACGAGCAGTACTTC.

CDR3 in DNA: TGTGCCAGCAGCGTACTTACCGGGGAGCTGTTTTTT. This gives the protein CASSVLTGELFF. The rearrangement links TRBV9 to TRBJ2-2; D is ambiguous. Per germline, CDR1 SGDLS and CDR2 YYNGEE. Deletions cut 1 base from V and 5 bases from J, with 3 bases between. The CDR3 runs 12 residues.

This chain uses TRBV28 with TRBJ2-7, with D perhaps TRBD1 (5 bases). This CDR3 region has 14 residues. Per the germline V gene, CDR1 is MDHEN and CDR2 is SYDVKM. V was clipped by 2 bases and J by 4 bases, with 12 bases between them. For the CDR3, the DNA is TGTGCCAGCAGTTTACGATCCGCAGGGTACGAGCAGTACTTC. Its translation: CASSLRSAGYEQYF.

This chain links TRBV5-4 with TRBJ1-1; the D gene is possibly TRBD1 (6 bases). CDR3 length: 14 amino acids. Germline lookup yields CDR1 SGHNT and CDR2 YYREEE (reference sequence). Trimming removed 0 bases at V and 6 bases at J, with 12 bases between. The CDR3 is CASSLVQGGAEAFF. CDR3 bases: TGTGCCAGCAGCTTGGTACAGGGTGGCGCTGAAGCTTTCTTT.

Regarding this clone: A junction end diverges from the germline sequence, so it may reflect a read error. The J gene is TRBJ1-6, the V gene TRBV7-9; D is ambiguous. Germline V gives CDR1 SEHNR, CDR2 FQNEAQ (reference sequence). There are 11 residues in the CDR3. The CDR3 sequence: CASSLGFLLVF. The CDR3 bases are TGTGCCAGCAGCTTAGGCTTCCTCCTTGTGTTC.

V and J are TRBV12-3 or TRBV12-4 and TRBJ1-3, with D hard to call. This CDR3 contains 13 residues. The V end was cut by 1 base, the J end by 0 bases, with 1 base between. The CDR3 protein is CASSLGSGNTIYF. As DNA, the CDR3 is TGTGCCAGCAGTTTAGGCTCTGGAAACACCATATATTTT.

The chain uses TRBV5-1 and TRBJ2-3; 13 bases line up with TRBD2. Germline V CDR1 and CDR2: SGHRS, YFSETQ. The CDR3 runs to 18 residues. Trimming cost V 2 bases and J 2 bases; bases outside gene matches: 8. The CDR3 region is CASSFKLAGGGSTDTQYF. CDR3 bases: TGCGCCAGCAGCTTTAAACTAGCGGGAGGGGGGTCCACAGATACGCAGTATTTT.

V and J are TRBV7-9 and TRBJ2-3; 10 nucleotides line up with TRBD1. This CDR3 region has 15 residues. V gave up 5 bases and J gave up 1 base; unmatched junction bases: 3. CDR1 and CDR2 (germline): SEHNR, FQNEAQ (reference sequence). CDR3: CASSPGTGGTDTQYF. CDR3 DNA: TGTGCCAGCAGCCCGGGGACAGGGGGCACAGATACGCAGTATTTT.

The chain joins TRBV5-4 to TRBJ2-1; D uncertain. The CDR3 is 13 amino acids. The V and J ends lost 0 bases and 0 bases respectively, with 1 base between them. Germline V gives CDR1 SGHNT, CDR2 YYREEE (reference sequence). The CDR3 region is CASSLASYNEQFF. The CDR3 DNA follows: TGTGCCAGCAGCTTGGCCTCCTACAATGAGCAGTTCTTC.

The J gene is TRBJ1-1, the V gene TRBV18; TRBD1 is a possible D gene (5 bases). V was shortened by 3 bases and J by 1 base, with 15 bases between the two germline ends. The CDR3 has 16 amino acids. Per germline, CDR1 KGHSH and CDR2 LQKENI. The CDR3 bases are TGTGCCAGCTCACCGGTTGCTCAGGGAGGGAACACTGAAGCTTTCTTT. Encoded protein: CASSPVAQGGNTEAFF.

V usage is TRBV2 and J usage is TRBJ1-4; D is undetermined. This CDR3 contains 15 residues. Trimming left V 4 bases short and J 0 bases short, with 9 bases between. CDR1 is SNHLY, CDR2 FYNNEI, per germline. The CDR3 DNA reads TGTGCCAGCAGTGGCGGCCTAACAACTAATGAAAAACTGTTTTTT. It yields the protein CASSGGLTTNEKLFF. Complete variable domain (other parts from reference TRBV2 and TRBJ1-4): EPEVTQTPSHQVTQMGQEVILRCVPISNHLYFYWYRQILGQKVEFLVSFYNNEISEKSEIFDDQFSVERPDGSNFTLKIRSTKLEDSAMYFCASSGGLTTNEKLFFGSGTQLSVL.

The DNA of the CDR3 is TGTGCCAGTAGTGTACTAGCGGCCTTTAGCTACAATGAGCAGTTCTTC. This gives the protein CASSVLAAFSYNEQFF. The chain joins TRBV19 to TRBJ2-1, with 8 bases aligning to TRBD2. The CDR3 extends over 16 amino acids. CDR1 is LNHDA, CDR2 SQIVND, per germline (reference sequence). The V gene end was trimmed by 5 bases and the J gene end by 3 bases; junction bases not matched to a gene: 9.

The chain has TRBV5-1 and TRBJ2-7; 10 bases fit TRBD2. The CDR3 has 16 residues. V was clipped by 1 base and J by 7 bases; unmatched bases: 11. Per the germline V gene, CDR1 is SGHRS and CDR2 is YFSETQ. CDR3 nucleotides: TGCGCCAGCAGCTTGAGCTCGGCTAGCGGGAGTGGGGAGCAGTACTTC. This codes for CASSLSSASGSGEQYF.

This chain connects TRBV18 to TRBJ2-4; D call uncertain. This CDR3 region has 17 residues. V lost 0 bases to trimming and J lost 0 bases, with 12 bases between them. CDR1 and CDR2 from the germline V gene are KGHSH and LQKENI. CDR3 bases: TGTGCCAGCTCACCACCGTGGGCAGCGCTAGCCAAAAACATTCAGTACTTC. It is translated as CASSPPWAALAKNIQYF.

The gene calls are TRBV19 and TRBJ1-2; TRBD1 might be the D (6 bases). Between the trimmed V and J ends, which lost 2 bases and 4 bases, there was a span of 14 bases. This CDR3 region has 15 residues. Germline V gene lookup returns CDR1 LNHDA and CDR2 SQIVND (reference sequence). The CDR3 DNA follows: TGTGCCAGTAGTATAAGGTCCAGGGGAACCTATGGCTACACCTTC. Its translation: CASSIRSRGTYGYTF.

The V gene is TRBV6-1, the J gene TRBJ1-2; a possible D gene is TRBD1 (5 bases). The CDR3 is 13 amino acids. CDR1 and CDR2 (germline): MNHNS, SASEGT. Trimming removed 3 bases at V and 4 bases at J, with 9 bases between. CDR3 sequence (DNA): TGTGCCAGCAGTGATCAGGGTGGCTATGGCTACACCTTC. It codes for CASSDQGGYGYTF.

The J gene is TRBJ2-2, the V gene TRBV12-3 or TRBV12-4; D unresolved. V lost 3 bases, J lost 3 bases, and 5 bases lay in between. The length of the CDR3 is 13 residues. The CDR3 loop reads CASSFAHTGELFF. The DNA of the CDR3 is TGTGCCAGCAGTTTCGCCCACACCGGGGAGCTGTTTTTT.

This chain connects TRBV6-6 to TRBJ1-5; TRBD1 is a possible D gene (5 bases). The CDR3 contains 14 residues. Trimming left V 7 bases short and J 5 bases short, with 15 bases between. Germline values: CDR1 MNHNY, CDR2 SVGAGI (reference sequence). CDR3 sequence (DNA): TGTGCCAGCACCCTCGGCGGGGGATATCAGCCCCAGCATTTT. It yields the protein CASTLGGGYQPQHF.

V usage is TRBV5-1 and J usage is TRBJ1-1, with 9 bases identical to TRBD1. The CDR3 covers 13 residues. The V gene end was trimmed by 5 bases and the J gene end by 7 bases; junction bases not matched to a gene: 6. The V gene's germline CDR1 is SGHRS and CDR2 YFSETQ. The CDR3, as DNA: TGCGCCAGCAGGTCGACAGGGGGACTTGAAGCTTTCTTT. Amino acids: CASRSTGGLEAFF.

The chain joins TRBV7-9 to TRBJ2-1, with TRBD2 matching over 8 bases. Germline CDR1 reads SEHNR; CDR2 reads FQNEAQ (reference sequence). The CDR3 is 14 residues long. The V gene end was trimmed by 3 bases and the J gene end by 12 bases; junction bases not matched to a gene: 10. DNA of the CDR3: TGTGCCAGCAGCTTCTCGCGGGGGGCCTTGGGGCAGTTCTTC. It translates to CASSFSRGALGQFF.

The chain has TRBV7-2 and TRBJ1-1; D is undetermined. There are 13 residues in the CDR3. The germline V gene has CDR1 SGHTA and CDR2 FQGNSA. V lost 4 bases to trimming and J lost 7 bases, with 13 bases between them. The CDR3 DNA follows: TGTGCCAGCAGCTCCTCCCCCAGAGTTGAAGCTTTCTTT. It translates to CASSSSPRVEAFF.

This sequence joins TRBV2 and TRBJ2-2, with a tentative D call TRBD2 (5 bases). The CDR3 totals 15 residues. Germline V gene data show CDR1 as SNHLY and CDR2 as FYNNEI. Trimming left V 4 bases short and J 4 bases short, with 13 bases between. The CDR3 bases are TGTGCCAGCAGTGTTAATAGCGTGGGCACCGGGGAGCTGTTTTTT. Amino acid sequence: CASSVNSVGTGELFF. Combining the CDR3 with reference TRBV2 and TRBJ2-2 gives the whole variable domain EPEVTQTPSHQVTQMGQEVILRCVPISNHLYFYWYRQILGQKVEFLVSFYNNEISEKSEIFDDQFSVERPDGSNFTLKIRSTKLEDSAMYFCASSVNSVGTGELFFGEGSRLTVL.

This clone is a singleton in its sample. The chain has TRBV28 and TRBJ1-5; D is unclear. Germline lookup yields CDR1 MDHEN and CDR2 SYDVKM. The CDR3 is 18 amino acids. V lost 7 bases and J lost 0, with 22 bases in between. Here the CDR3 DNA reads TGTGCCAGCACCGACGTGGGAGTCTTGGCTTTTAGCAATCAGCCCCAGCATTTT. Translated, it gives CASTDVGVLAFSNQPQHF. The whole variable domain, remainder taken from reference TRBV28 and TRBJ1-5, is DVKVTQSSRYLVKRTGEKVFLECVQDMDHENMFWYRQDPGLGLRLIYFSYDVKMKEKGDIPEGYSVSREKKERFSLILESASTNQTSMYLCASTDVGVLAFSNQPQHFGDGTRLSIL.

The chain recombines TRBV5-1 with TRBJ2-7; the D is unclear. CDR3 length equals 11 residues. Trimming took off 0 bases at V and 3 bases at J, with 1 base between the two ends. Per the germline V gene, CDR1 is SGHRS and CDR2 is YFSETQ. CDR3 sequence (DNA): TGCGCCAGCAGCTTGGACTACGAGCAGTACTTC. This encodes CASSLDYEQYF.